Included here is one TCR beta chain sequence, with context. Antigen unknown. These data come from a study of T cell clonotyping in hematopoietic cell transplantation. Data came from immunoSEQ multiplex PCR; TCRdb stores just in-frame clones and leaves some out. The sample shows 55,000 to 70,000 clones, around 94% of them seen only once. The CDR3 runs to 12 residues. Germline CDR1 SGHVS, CDR2 FQNEAQ. V lost 1 base to trimming and J lost 6 bases, with 7 bases between them. Study-wide findings and caveats: Pathologically expanded recipient clonotypes increased progressively from day 30 to day 180 as diversity fell. Few recipient clonotypes overlapped donors; over 95% were de novo at given depth.

The J gene is TRBJ2-7, the V gene TRBV7-8; D remains ambiguous. The sample comprised peripheral blood mononuclear cells. The TCR sequence derives from a man aged 45-65 years in good health. Some clones in this sample may be carry-over from other donors' samples. The CDR3 spells CASSLGGSEQYF. The CDR3 DNA reads TGTGCCAGCAGCTTAGGTGGCAGCGAGCAGTACTTC.